Each of the 12 T cell receptor beta chains below was sequenced from the same sample in a study of blood T cell repertoires in COVID-19. Profiled with immunoSEQ multiplex PCR; TCRdb holds only in-frame clones, not every one. This sample has 200,000 to 300,000 clones, with more than 90% found just once. The sequencing sample was made of peripheral blood. These TCRs come from a person aged 18 to 30 with COVID-19, enrolled during active disease.

The rearrangement uses TRBV10-3 and TRBJ2-5; 14 bases line up with TRBD2. CDR3 length: 18 residues. The germline V gene encodes CDR1 ENHRY and CDR2 SYGVKD. With V trimmed by 3 bases and J by 2 bases, 8 bases remained unmatched. CDR3 amino acids: CAISDVTSGRVRQETQYF. The CDR3 DNA reads as TGTGCCATCAGTGACGTGACTAGCGGGAGGGTTCGGCAAGAGACCCAGTACTTC.

The chain couples TRBV24-1 to TRBJ2-3; possibly TRBD2 for D (6 bases). V shed 4 bases and J shed 2 bases, with 21 bases lying between them. The CDR3 is made up of 18 amino acids. Looked up from germline, CDR1 is KGHDR and CDR2 is SFDVKD. CDR3 sequence: CATSDPAPGGIHTDTQYF. Here the CDR3 DNA reads TGTGCCACCAGTGACCCCGCGCCCGGCGGGATTCACACAGATACGCAGTATTTT.

This clone has a single count. The chain is built from TRBV9 and TRBJ1-2, with a possible D match to TRBD1 (5 bases). V lost 3 bases and J lost 2, with 23 bases in between. The CDR3 contains 18 residues. CDR1 SGDLS and CDR2 YYNGEE come from the germline V gene. The CDR3 sequence: CASSAPLLGFRGNYGYTF. As DNA, the CDR3 is TGTGCCAGCAGCGCCCCTTTATTGGGGTTTCGGGGGAACTATGGCTACACCTTC.

The rearrangement uses TRBV2 and TRBJ1-1; D gene uncertain. V shed 4 bases and J shed 0 bases, with 9 bases lying between them. The CDR3 runs to 14 residues. CDR1 and CDR2 (germline): SNHLY, FYNNEI. The DNA of the CDR3 is TGTGCCAGCAGTGCCGAGGGTATGAACACTGAAGCTTTCTTT. Its protein product is CASSAEGMNTEAFF.

This clone was observed once. The chain couples TRBV28 to TRBJ2-1; TRBD2 might be the D (6 bases). The CDR3 loop spans 16 amino acids. CDR1 and CDR2 (germline): MDHEN, SYDVKM. V lost 2 bases, J lost 3 bases, and 14 bases lay in between. CDR3 protein: CASSLGTAGNYNEQFF. CDR3 nucleotide sequence: TGTGCCAGCAGTTTAGGTACGGCGGGGAACTACAATGAGCAGTTCTTC.

J is TRBJ2-3 and V is TRBV10-3; TRBD2 matches at 10 bases. Germline assignment: CDR1 ENHRY and CDR2 SYGVKD. CDR3 length equals 16 residues. Trimming cost V 2 bases and J 1 base; bases outside gene matches: 3. The CDR3 nucleotides are TGTGCCATCAGTGAGAGCGGGAGGGCCGGCACAGATACGCAGTATTTT. Its protein is CAISESGRAGTDTQYF.

CDR3 residues: CASRLFRQGPDEQFF. The CDR3 DNA follows: TGTGCCAGTCGCCTGTTTAGACAGGGACCAGATGAGCAGTTCTTC. The rearrangement uses TRBV19 and TRBJ2-1; TRBD1 matches 7 bases. CDR1 is LNHDA, CDR2 SQIVND, per germline (reference sequence). The V segment lost 8 bases and the J segment 8 bases; nucleotides outside the gene matches: 15. The CDR3 totals 15 residues.

This clone was seen just once. V and J are TRBV4-1 and TRBJ1-5; 10 nucleotides agree with TRBD1. Germline V gene data show CDR1 as MGHRA and CDR2 as YSYEKL. The CDR3 consists of 15 residues. V lost 4 bases and J lost 5; bases outside the gene matches: 5. CDR3 sequence (DNA): TGCGCCAGCAGCCGGGGGACAGGGGCCGATCAGCCCCAGCATTTT. As protein: CASSRGTGADQPQHF.

The chain joins TRBV7-2 to TRBJ2-5; 7 bases agree with TRBD2. Germline values: CDR1 SGHTA, CDR2 FQGNSA. This CDR3 spans 15 amino acids. The trim removed 4 bases at V and 4 bases at J, leaving 9 bases unmatched. CDR3 sequence reads: CASSSIAGSGETQYF. In nucleotides, the CDR3 is TGTGCCAGCAGCTCGATAGCGGGCTCAGGAGAGACCCAGTACTTC.

The chain recombines TRBV28 with TRBJ1-4; a weak D match, TRBD1 (5 bases). The CDR3 runs 17 residues. V was shortened by 6 bases and J by 8 bases, with 25 bases between the two germline ends. Germline CDR1 reads MDHEN; CDR2 reads SYDVKM. CDR3 DNA: TGTGCCAGCAGCCACGGTCCGGGTATTAACGGGGGGGAAAAACTGTTTTTT. Translated, it gives CASSHGPGINGGEKLFF.

V gene TRBV4-3 combines with J gene TRBJ1-3; 7 bases are shared with TRBD1. This CDR3 spans 15 amino acids. The V gene's germline CDR1 is LGHNA and CDR2 YSLEER. V dropped 2 bases and J dropped 3; count of bases not matched to a gene: 4. The CDR3 loop is CASSQTTGVGNTIYF. CDR3 DNA: TGCGCCAGCAGCCAAACCACAGGGGTTGGAAACACCATATATTTT.

This clone was found once. CDR3 bases: TGTGCCAGCAGCCTAGTAGCGGGGGCGGGACTAGCGGGAGGCGGTGAGCAGTTCTTC. Amino acids: CASSLVAGAGLAGGGEQFF. The rearrangement links TRBV11-2 to TRBJ2-1; 15 positions match TRBD2. CDR3 length equals 19 residues. The germline gives CDR1 SGHAT, CDR2 FQNNGV. V shed 5 bases and J 9 bases; nucleotides not matched to a gene: 17.